This entry is about one T cell receptor (beta chain). Profiling relied on immunoSEQ multiplex PCR, and the TCRdb table lists in-frame clones only, not all of them. The data show about 220,000 clones, 88% seen once. Participants spanned ages roughly 18 to 90 years and resided in 20 to 30 US areas. Participants' reported clinical history set cohort assignment. The data derive from a study of blood T cell repertoires in COVID-19. Study as a whole: COVID-19 samples, acute and convalescent, were from the United States, Italy and Spain.

This CDR3 has 16 residues. The V gene's germline CDR1 is SEHNR and CDR2 FQNEAQ (reference sequence). Germline trimming cut 4 bases from V and 4 bases from J; bases unmatched to any gene: 8. The rearrangement joins TRBV7-9 to TRBJ1-5; 9 nucleotides agree with TRBD1. What was sequenced was PBMCs or T cells enriched from blood (not recorded which). The TCR originated in a woman aged 25 to 39 who had recovered from COVID-19. CDR3 in amino acids: CASSSGQGQINQPQHF. The CDR3 nucleotides are TGTGCCAGCAGCTCCGGACAGGGGCAAATTAATCAGCCCCAGCATTTT.